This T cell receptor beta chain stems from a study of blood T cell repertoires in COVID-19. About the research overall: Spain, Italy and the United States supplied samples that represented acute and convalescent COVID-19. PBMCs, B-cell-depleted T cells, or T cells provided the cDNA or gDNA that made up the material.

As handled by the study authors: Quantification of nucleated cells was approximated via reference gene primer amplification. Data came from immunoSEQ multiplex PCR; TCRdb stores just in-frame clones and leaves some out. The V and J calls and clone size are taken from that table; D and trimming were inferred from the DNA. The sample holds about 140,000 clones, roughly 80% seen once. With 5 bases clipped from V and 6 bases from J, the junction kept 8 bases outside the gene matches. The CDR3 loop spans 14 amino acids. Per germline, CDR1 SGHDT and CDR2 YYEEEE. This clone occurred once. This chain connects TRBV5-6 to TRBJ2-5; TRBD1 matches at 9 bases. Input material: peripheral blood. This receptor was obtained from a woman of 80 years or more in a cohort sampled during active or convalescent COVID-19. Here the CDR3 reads CASSFTGGRKTQYF. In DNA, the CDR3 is TGTGCCAGCAGTTTTACAGGGGGCAGGAAGACCCAGTACTTC.